The 4 T cell receptor beta chains given below trace back to one sample, sequenced in a study of tumor-infiltrating lymphocytes in oesophageal squamous cell carcinoma. Using its own MiXCR run on the PCR reads, TCRdb lists one record per CDR3 protein. The repertoire holds some 22,000 distinct CDR3 sequences, with under 45% as singletons. The sequencing input was esophageal tumor tissue. Receptor source: a male donor with esophageal squamous cell carcinoma.

The sample holds many counts of this clonotype. V is TRBV12-3 or TRBV12-4 and J is TRBJ2-7; TRBD2 matches 9 bases. CDR3 length: 15 residues. V lost 1 base and J lost 7; bases outside the gene matches: 8. The CDR3 is CASSLGTSDYNEQYF. The CDR3 DNA reads TGTGCCAGCAGTTTAGGGACTAGCGACTACAATGAGCAGTACTTC.

This clonotype was detected a few times. This rearrangement joins TRBV19 to TRBJ1-2; the D gene is possibly TRBD1 (5 bases). The CDR3 runs to 15 residues. V was trimmed by 7 bases and J by 4 bases, leaving 19 bases between them. The germline V gene has CDR1 LNHDA and CDR2 SQIVND (reference sequence). CDR3 DNA sequence: TGTGCCAGTACACCCATGGACACCCGGGGCTATGGCTACACCTTC. It yields the protein CASTPMDTRGYGYTF.

This clonotype was seen more than once but under ten times. The chain has TRBV7-3 and TRBJ2-3; the D gene is possibly TRBD2 (6 bases). Germline loops: CDR1 SGHTA, CDR2 FQGTGA. Deletions cut 1 base from V and 4 bases from J, with 12 bases between. CDR3 length: 15 residues. The CDR3 nucleotides read TGTGCCAGCAGCTTAAGTGGCCCGGGGGCAGATACGCAGTATTTT. Protein sequence: CASSLSGPGADTQYF.

The genes are TRBV5-1 and TRBJ2-5; no clear D. The V gene's germline CDR1 is SGHRS and CDR2 YFSETQ. The V gene lost 0 bases and the J gene lost 1 base, with 4 bases spanning the gap. This CDR3 is built from 13 residues. CDR3 nucleotides: TGCGCCAGCAGCTTGGCCCTCCAAGAGACCCAGTACTTC. Translating gives CASSLALQETQYF.